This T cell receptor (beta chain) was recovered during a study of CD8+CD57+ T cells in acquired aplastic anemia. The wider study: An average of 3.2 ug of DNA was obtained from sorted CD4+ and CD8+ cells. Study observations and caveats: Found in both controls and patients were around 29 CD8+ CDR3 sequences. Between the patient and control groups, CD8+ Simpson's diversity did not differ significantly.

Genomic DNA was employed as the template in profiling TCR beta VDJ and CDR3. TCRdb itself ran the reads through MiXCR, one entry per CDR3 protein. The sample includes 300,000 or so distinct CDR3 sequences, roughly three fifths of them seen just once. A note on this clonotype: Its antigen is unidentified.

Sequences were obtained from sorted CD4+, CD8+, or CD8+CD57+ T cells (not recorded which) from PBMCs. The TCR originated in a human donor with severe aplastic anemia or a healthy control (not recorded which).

The CDR3 bases are TGTGCCACCAGTGAAGGGACAGGGGACTATGGCTACACCTTC. It specifies CATSEGTGDYGYTF. This rearrangement joins TRBV24-1 to TRBJ1-2, with 10 bases that match TRBD1. The ends lost 4 bases at V and 3 bases at J; junction bases unmatched: 1. The CDR3 runs to 14 residues. Germline assignment: CDR1 KGHDR and CDR2 SFDVKD.